This T cell receptor (beta chain) was captured by sequencing in a study of blood T cell repertoires in COVID-19. Trimming pared 4 bases from V and 4 bases from J, leaving 19 bases between. There are 16 residues in the CDR3. Germline CDR1 LGHDT, CDR2 YNNKEL (reference sequence). Here immunoSEQ multiplex PCR was the method, and the copy in TCRdb shows in-frame clones only, minus some. This table has about 96,000 clones, approximately 84% appearing once. The V call is TRBV3-1 (or the pseudogene TRBV3-2), the J call TRBJ2-5; tentatively, D is TRBD2 (5 bases). Sequenced: peripheral blood. The sequence was obtained from a woman aged 60-75 years with acute or convalescent COVID-19. This chain's CDR3 is CASSPTLTGVRETQYF. CDR3 DNA sequence: TGTGCCAGCAGCCCGACATTGACCGGGGTCAGAGAGACCCAGTACTTC.